Listed here are 14 T cell receptor beta chains from one sample, sequenced in a study of cytomegalovirus exposure and HLA in healthy donors. 60 Vbeta and 13 Jbeta primers were used in PCR. Sequencing used immunoSEQ multiplex PCR; TCRdb keeps in-frame clones, though not all of them. Of 90,000 to 95,000 clones in the sample, around 80% are singletons; the top ten hold less than 5.5%. The specimen was PBMCs. The receptors originated from a male donor in good health and CMV-seropositive.

The table lists this clone with a few counts. This CDR3 reads CASSLADRTDREQYF. The CDR3 DNA reads TGCGCCAGCAGCTTGGCAGACAGGACGGATCGGGAGCAGTACTTC. V usage is TRBV5-1 and J usage is TRBJ2-7, with a weak D call TRBD1 (6 bases). Trimming left V 0 bases short and J 7 bases short, with 17 bases between. CDR1 and CDR2 from the germline V gene are SGHRS and YFSETQ. This CDR3 contains 15 residues.

The chain couples TRBV28 to TRBJ2-7, with D possibly matching TRBD1 (6 bases). The CDR3 is 13 residues long. The V gene lost 8 bases and the J gene lost 0 bases, with 11 bases spanning the gap. In germline, CDR1 is MDHEN, CDR2 SYDVKM. Here the CDR3 DNA reads TGTGCCAGCGGGAGACAGGCCTCCTACGAGCAGTACTTC. Translation gives CASGRQASYEQYF.

This clone was observed a handful of times. The chain recombines TRBV2 with TRBJ2-7, with D possibly TRBD2 on 5 matching bases. V was pared by 4 bases and J by 3 bases, with 10 bases between. The CDR3 length is 13 residues. CDR1 is SNHLY, CDR2 FYNNEI, per germline. The CDR3 sequence is CASSGGSYYEQYF. In DNA, the CDR3 is TGTGCCAGCAGTGGAGGGAGTTACTACGAGCAGTACTTC.

The rearrangement joins TRBV7-8 to TRBJ1-5, with 11 bases fitting TRBD1. After removal of 5 bases from V and 7 bases from J, the junction contained 10 bases not matched to a gene. This CDR3 region has 16 residues. Germline assignment: CDR1 SGHVS and CDR2 FQNEAQ. For the CDR3, the DNA is TGTGCCAGCAGCCCGGTGGGGACAGGGGGACGGCAGCCCCAGCATTTT. It encodes CASSPVGTGGRQPQHF.

This clone was seen more than once but under ten times. The chain is built from TRBV6-5 and TRBJ1-4; the D gene is possibly TRBD1 (5 bases). Looked up from germline, CDR1 is MNHEY and CDR2 is SVGAGI. This CDR3 is built from 12 residues. V lost 6 bases, J lost 7 bases, and 9 bases lay in between. The chain's CDR3 is CASRQGSEKLFF. The CDR3 DNA reads as TGTGCCAGCAGGCAGGGTTCTGAAAAACTGTTTTTT.

CDR3 amino acids: CASSPRGLGTGELFF. In nucleotides, the CDR3 is TGTGCCAGCAGTCCGCGCGGTCTGGGCACCGGGGAGCTGTTTTTT. The chain links TRBV27 to TRBJ2-2, with no clear D. CDR1 and CDR2 (germline): MNHEY, SMNVEV (reference sequence). V lost 5 bases and J 4 bases, leaving 14 bases between the germline ends. The CDR3 is 15 amino acids.

J is TRBJ2-7 and V is TRBV9, with TRBD1 identical over 8 bases. J lost 2 bases, V lost 3 bases, and 7 bases had no gene match. This CDR3 comprises 15 residues. Germline V lookup: CDR1 SGDLS, CDR2 YYNGEE. In nucleotides, the CDR3 is TGTGCCAGCAGCGACCCCGGGACAGGCGCCTACGAGCAGTACTTC. This gives the protein CASSDPGTGAYEQYF.

The chain couples TRBV12-5 to TRBJ1-2; 7 nucleotides line up with TRBD1. CDR1 is LGHNT, CDR2 FRNRAP, per germline. The CDR3 sequence is 14 residues long. V gave up 5 bases and J gave up 1 base; unmatched junction bases: 4. This CDR3 reads CASGPTGVNYGYTF. As DNA, the CDR3 is TGTGCTAGTGGTCCTACAGGGGTTAACTATGGCTACACCTTC.

This clone was picked up one time. The chain joins TRBV5-6 to TRBJ1-6, with D perhaps matching TRBD1 (5 bases). The CDR3 extends over 17 amino acids. Trimming took 0 bases from V and 6 from J, leaving 16 bases between them. Germline V gene data show CDR1 as SGHDT and CDR2 as YYEEEE. The CDR3 bases are TGTGCCAGCAGCTTGGGGGTAGGGAGGGGTGGTAATTCACCCCTCCACTTT. This codes for CASSLGVGRGGNSPLHF.

The chain carries TRBV6-1 and TRBJ1-2, with TRBD1 matching 7 bases. Germline loops: CDR1 MNHNS, CDR2 SASEGT. J gave up 5 bases and V 6 bases, and 12 bases lay outside the gene matches. The CDR3 is 15 residues long. CDR3 sequence (DNA): TGTGCCAGCAGGCCGACCGGGACAGTCGCTTATGGCTACACCTTC. Its protein is CASRPTGTVAYGYTF.

This chain joins TRBV7-6 and TRBJ2-1; D unclear. Germline assignment: CDR1 SGHVS and CDR2 FNYEAQ. Trimming stripped 5 bases from V and 1 base from J, with 12 bases between. The CDR3 totals 15 residues. The CDR3 loop is CASSLSEISYNEQFF. The DNA of the CDR3 is TGTGCCAGCAGCCTGAGTGAGATTTCCTACAATGAGCAGTTCTTC.

This chain links TRBV2 with TRBJ2-3; TRBD2 matches at 11 bases. J lost 5 bases, V lost 8 bases, and 6 bases had no gene match. The CDR3 covers 14 residues. The germline gives CDR1 SNHLY, CDR2 FYNNEI. This CDR3 reads CASLTSGGVDTQYF. The CDR3 DNA reads TGTGCCAGCCTCACTAGCGGGGGTGTAGATACGCAGTATTTT.

The chain has TRBV13 and TRBJ2-2, with D hard to call. Trimming removed 5 bases at V and 0 bases at J, with 10 bases between. Germline V gives CDR1 PRHDT, CDR2 FYEKMQ (reference sequence). The CDR3 has 15 amino acids. CDR3 region: CASSVGSPNTGELFF. The CDR3 DNA sequence: TGTGCCAGCAGCGTCGGTAGTCCGAACACCGGGGAGCTGTTTTTT.

This chain connects TRBV7-2 to TRBJ2-2; 9 bases map to TRBD2. Germline trimming cut 0 bases from V and 3 bases from J; bases unmatched to any gene: 2. Germline V gives CDR1 SGHTA, CDR2 FQGNSA. This CDR3 spans 16 amino acids. CDR3 DNA sequence: TGTGCCAGCAGCTTAGCGGTAGCGGGAGACACCGGGGAGCTGTTTTTT. This codes for CASSLAVAGDTGELFF.